Listed below are T cell receptor beta chains from one sample, sequenced in a study of shared clonotypes between healthy human individuals. Using immunoSEQ multiplex PCR, the repertoire was profiled, and TCRdb retains in-frame clones only, with some absent. The data show roughly 450,000 clones, about four fifths seen once. Sequenced material: PBMCs. The receptors come from a woman aged 35 to 49 in good health. Some clones in this sample may be carry-over from other donors' samples. Each CDR3 is given with its conserved first and last residue. A D gene is named only where the DNA matches it firmly. Some rows mark clone size as missing; the rest say once, few, many or name a class of expanded clone.

cdr3_aa,cdr3_nt,j_call,v_call,clone_size,d_call
CASSLGLPADTQYF,TGTGCCAGCAGCCTCGGACTGCCGGCAGATACGCAGTATTTT,TRBJ2-3,TRBV7-2,.,.
CATSRDMGWDEKLFF,TGTGCCACCAGCAGAGATATGGGGTGGGATGAAAAACTGTTTTTT,TRBJ1-4,TRBV15,.,.
CASRIRGRHRGAVF,TGTGCCAGCAGAATCAGGGGAAGGCACCGGGGAGCTGTTTTT,TRBJ2-2,TRBV7-9,.,.
CASSTRTGGRYGYTF,TGTGCCAGCAGCACACGGACAGGGGGTCGGTATGGCTACACCTTC,TRBJ1-2,TRBV7-2,.,TRBD1
CASSFQLNTGELFF,TGTGCCAGCAGCTTCCAGCTAAACACCGGGGAGCTGTTTTTT,TRBJ2-2,TRBV9,.,.
CASSLQGSQFF,TGTGCCAGCAGTCTACAGGGGTCGCAGTTCTTC,TRBJ2-1,TRBV10-3,few,TRBD1
CASSLEGGNEQFF,TGTGCCAGCAGCTTAGAGGGGGGGAATGAGCAGTTCTTC,TRBJ2-1,TRBV13,.,.
CASQRWLAGPDTQYF,TGTGCCAGTCAGAGGTGGCTAGCGGGCCCAGATACGCAGTATTTT,TRBJ2-3,TRBV28,.,TRBD2
CASSLARVEQFF,TGCGCCAGCAGCTTGGCCAGGGTGGAGCAGTTCTTC,TRBJ2-1,TRBV5-1,.,.
CATSLAASTDTQYF,TGCGCCACCTCCCTGGCGGCTAGCACAGATACGCAGTATTTT,TRBJ2-3,TRBV10-1,.,.
CASSWDRAKSETQYF,TGTGCCAGCAGTTGGGACAGGGCAAAATCGGAGACCCAGTACTTC,TRBJ2-5,TRBV28,.,TRBD1
CASSKIHASTDTQYF,TGTGCCAGCAGCAAAATTCACGCTAGCACAGATACGCAGTATTTT,TRBJ2-3,TRBV21-1,once,.
CASSPGGASYEQYF,TGTGCCAGCTCACCCGGGGGGGCATCCTACGAGCAGTACTTC,TRBJ2-7,TRBV18,.,TRBD2